This T cell receptor (beta chain) was profiled in a study of technical replicates of blood from a handful of donors. Libraries were prepared by immunoSEQ multiplex PCR; TCRdb keeps only in-frame clonotypes and omits some of them. This sample has around 60,000 clones, with 80% to 95% found just once. The CDR3 has 17 amino acids. The V gene lost 4 bases and the J gene lost 0 bases, with 13 bases spanning the gap. Germline V lookup: CDR1 LNHDA, CDR2 SQIVND (reference sequence). V gene TRBV19 combines with J gene TRBJ2-6; possibly TRBD2 for D (6 bases). The specimen sequenced was PBMCs. The sequence was obtained from a human donor in good health. Some clones in this sample may be carry-over from other donors' samples. The CDR3 protein is CASSTPGLHSGANVLTF. CDR3 DNA: TGTGCCAGTAGTACGCCGGGACTCCACTCTGGGGCCAACGTCCTGACTTTC.